The clone carrying this T cell receptor (beta chain) was observed a few times. Its specificity is unknown. This sample stems from a study of T cells in Graves' hyperthyroidism and ophthalmopathy. For the study at large: Blood was drawn when the patient was first diagnosed and still untreated. Whole-study results and caveats: Model output signaled ophthalmopathy a median approximately 6 months ahead of onset.

RNA transcripts yielded amplified TCR beta CDR3 regions. The study used the HTBI primer set for a first-round RT-PCR of the TCR CDR3. TCRdb passed the multiplex PCR reads through MiXCR, listing each CDR3 protein once. The repertoire consists of some 800,000 distinct CDR3 sequences, with 35% to 40% occurring once and the leading ten covering 8.9%. The CDR3 has 14 residues. Germline CDR1 SEHNR, CDR2 FQNEAQ (reference sequence). V was cut by 2 bases and J by 10 bases, with 14 bases left in between. It was uncontrolled infection, other autoimmune disease, pregnancy or lactation that excluded patients. The diagnoses drew upon clinical symptoms, serum thyroxine and TRAb, thyroid ultrasound and orbital computed tomography.

The chain carries TRBV7-9 and TRBJ1-4; D not certain. Sequencing input: blood. The TCR comes from a young man with Graves' hyperthyroidism. The CDR3 region has the DNA TGTGCCAGCAGCTTAAGTCGTCAGTCGGGAAAACTGTTTTTT. Residues: CASSLSRQSGKLFF.